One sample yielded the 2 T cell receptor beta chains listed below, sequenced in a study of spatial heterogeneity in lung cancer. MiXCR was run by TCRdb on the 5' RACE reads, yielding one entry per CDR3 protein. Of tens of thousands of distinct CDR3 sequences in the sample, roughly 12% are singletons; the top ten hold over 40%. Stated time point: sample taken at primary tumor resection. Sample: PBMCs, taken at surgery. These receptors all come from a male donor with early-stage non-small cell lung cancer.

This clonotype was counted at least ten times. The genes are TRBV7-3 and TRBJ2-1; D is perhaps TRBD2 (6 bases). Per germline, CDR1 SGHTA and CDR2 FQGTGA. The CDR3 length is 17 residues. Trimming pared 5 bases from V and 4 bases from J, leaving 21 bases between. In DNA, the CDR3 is TGTGCCAGCAGCGCCCGTCACTCCCCGGAGGGATACAATGAGCAGTTCTTC. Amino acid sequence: CASSARHSPEGYNEQFF.

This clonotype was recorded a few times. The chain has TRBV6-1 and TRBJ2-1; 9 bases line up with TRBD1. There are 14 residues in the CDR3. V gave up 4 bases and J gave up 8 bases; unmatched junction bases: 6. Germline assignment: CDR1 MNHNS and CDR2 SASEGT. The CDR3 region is CASSVDRGSDEQFF. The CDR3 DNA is TGTGCCAGCAGTGTAGACAGGGGGAGCGATGAGCAGTTCTTC.